These 26 T cell receptor beta chains were all obtained from the same sample, sequenced in a study of Ad26.COV2.S vaccination and SARS-CoV-2 variants. Only in-frame clones appear in the TCRdb table, and some are missing; sequencing was by immunoSEQ multiplex PCR. Of about 680,000 clones listed, approximately 88% are singletons. Treatment: 15 to 20 received Ad26.COV2.S at low or high dose, single or two shots; 5 received placebo; per-sample allocation not given. The samples date from day 63 after the first vaccine or placebo injection. Sequencing used peripheral blood, obtained in a trial of Ad26.COV2.S vaccine versus placebo. The receptors here all came from a person between 18 and 59 years old who received the Ad26.COV2.S COVID-19 vaccine or a placebo.

CDR3 in amino acids: CASSPQGTVGNEKLFF. CDR3 DNA sequence: TGCGCCAGCAGCCCCCAGGGAACGGTCGGGAATGAAAAACTGTTTTTT. J is TRBJ1-4 and V is TRBV5-1, with D maybe TRBD1 (5 bases). Trimming removed 4 bases at V and 5 bases at J, with 18 bases between. The CDR3 is 16 residues long. Germline CDR1 reads SGHRS; CDR2 reads YFSETQ.

The rearrangement joins TRBV18 to TRBJ1-1, with TRBD1 identical over 9 bases. CDR3 size: 16 residues. The junction had 11 bases not matched to a gene; V was cut back by 3 bases and J by 6 bases. Germline CDR1 and CDR2: KGHSH and LQKENI. The CDR3 loop reads CASSPPGTGTGAEAFF. DNA for the CDR3: TGTGCCAGCTCACCCCCCGGGACAGGGACGGGGGCTGAAGCTTTCTTT.

The chain joins TRBV27 to TRBJ1-2; no clear D. The CDR3 loop spans 16 amino acids. V was clipped by 0 bases and J by 2 bases, with 13 bases between them. Germline assignment: CDR1 MNHEY and CDR2 SMNVEV (reference sequence). DNA of the CDR3: TGTGCCAGCAGTTTATCCCTCCGGACCGGAAACTATGGCTACACCTTC. Translation gives CASSLSLRTGNYGYTF.

The rearrangement links TRBV2 to TRBJ1-2; TRBD1 matches at 10 bases. The CDR3 sequence is 16 residues long. Germline CDR1 and CDR2: SNHLY and FYNNEI. Trimming took 5 bases from V and 5 from J; bases not matched to a gene: 11. The CDR3 nucleotides are TGTGCCAGCAGTTCTAGGCCTTGGGACAGGGGATATGGCTACACCTTC. Translation gives CASSSRPWDRGYGYTF.

The chain links TRBV3-1 (or the pseudogene TRBV3-2) to TRBJ1-5, with 8 bases identical to TRBD1. The CDR3 is 14 residues long. Germline assignment: CDR1 LGHDT and CDR2 YNNKEL (reference sequence). Unmatched junction bases numbered 1, after V lost 2 bases and J lost 4 bases. CDR3 region: CASSQRTGNQPQHF. CDR3 nucleotide sequence: TGTGCCAGCAGCCAAAGGACAGGGAATCAGCCCCAGCATTTT.

The rearrangement joins TRBV18 to TRBJ2-5; no definite D call. There are 17 residues in the CDR3. The V end was cut by 3 bases, the J end by 0 bases, with 17 bases between. Per the germline V gene, CDR1 is KGHSH and CDR2 is LQKENI. CDR3 protein: CASSPTIGKPYQETQYF. CDR3 coding DNA: TGTGCCAGCTCACCGACCATTGGGAAGCCGTACCAAGAGACCCAGTACTTC.

The genes are TRBV10-3 and TRBJ2-7; 7 nucleotides line up with TRBD1. The CDR3 length is 13 residues. Germline V gene sequence: CDR1 ENHRY, CDR2 SYGVKD. V lost 6 bases, J lost 3 bases, and 5 bases stayed unmatched. The CDR3 coding sequence is TGTGCCATCAGAGGACAGGATGGCTACGAGCAGTACTTC. Amino acids: CAIRGQDGYEQYF.

The chain carries TRBV10-3 and TRBJ1-2; no clear D gene. This CDR3 is built from 13 residues. Looked up from germline, CDR1 is ENHRY and CDR2 is SYGVKD. V lost 2 bases, J lost 2 bases, and 6 bases lay in between. As DNA, the CDR3 is TGTGCCATCAGTGAGGGTCCAAACTATGGCTACACCTTC. This codes for CAISEGPNYGYTF.

CDR3 sequence: CASSFRGSTGELFF. The CDR3 bases are TGTGCCAGCAGCTTCCGGGGGAGCACCGGGGAGCTGTTTTTT. The chain links TRBV5-6 to TRBJ2-2; D might be TRBD2 (6 bases). Trimming stripped 2 bases from V and 4 bases from J, with 9 bases between. The germline V gene encodes CDR1 SGHDT and CDR2 YYEEEE. The CDR3 is 14 amino acids.

The rearrangement uses TRBV7-9 and TRBJ2-3; D call uncertain. This CDR3 region has 14 residues. V was pared by 1 base and J by 5 bases, with 10 bases between. Germline V lookup: CDR1 SEHNR, CDR2 FQNEAQ (reference sequence). The CDR3 loop is CASSLDGQKDTQYF. DNA of the CDR3: TGTGCCAGCAGCTTAGATGGTCAAAAAGATACGCAGTATTTT.

The chain combines TRBV5-1 with TRBJ1-1, with a possible D match to TRBD1 (5 bases). CDR1 SGHRS and CDR2 YFSETQ come from the germline V gene. The V end was cut by 4 bases, the J end by 0 bases, with 25 bases between. This CDR3 is 19 amino acids long. The CDR3 DNA reads as TGCGCCAGCAGCGTGGATCCCTATATTGACCGGGACTTGAACACTGAAGCTTTCTTT. This sequence encodes CASSVDPYIDRDLNTEAFF.

The rearrangement links TRBV30 to TRBJ1-5; 7 positions match TRBD1. Trimming at V came to 5 bases and at J to 3 bases, leaving 13 bases not matched to a gene. From germline, CDR1 is GTSNPN and CDR2 SVGIG (reference sequence). The CDR3 length is 16 residues. The CDR3 sequence: CAWGIKGTAYNQPQHF. CDR3 nucleotide sequence: TGTGCCTGGGGGATCAAAGGGACAGCCTACAATCAGCCCCAGCATTTT.

This clone was seen only once. CDR3 nucleotide sequence: TGTGCCAGCAGCTCTGGACAGTACAATGAGCAGTTCTTC. Translated, it gives CASSSGQYNEQFF. The V call is TRBV7-9, the J call TRBJ2-1; perhaps TRBD1 as D (6 bases). V was clipped by 4 bases and J by 4 bases, with 8 bases between them. CDR1 and CDR2 (germline): SEHNR, FQNEAQ (reference sequence). The CDR3 has 13 residues.

V usage is TRBV5-1 and J usage is TRBJ2-7, with TRBD2 as a possible D gene (5 bases). The germline CDR1 and CDR2 sequences are SGHRS and YFSETQ. V lost 3 bases and J 6 bases, leaving 10 bases between the germline ends. The CDR3 runs 12 residues. This CDR3 is CASSSGVAEQYF. As DNA, the CDR3 is TGCGCCAGCAGCTCCGGGGTAGCCGAGCAGTACTTC.

Of note for this clone: The same CDR3 can be traced to other DNA sequences in this sample. This rearrangement joins TRBV6-5 to TRBJ1-3; TRBD1 aligns across 8 bases. Germline V lookup: CDR1 MNHEY, CDR2 SVGAGI. V was pared by 3 bases and J by 3 bases, with 4 bases of the junction left unmatched. The CDR3 runs to 15 residues. CDR3 sequence (DNA): TGTGCCAGCAGTTATTCAGGGGGCGGTGGAAACACCATATATTTT. It yields the protein CASSYSGGGGNTIYF.

This clone appeared once. This sequence joins TRBV7-9 and TRBJ1-6; no definite D call. The CDR3 is 12 amino acids. V was shortened by 8 bases and J by 6 bases, with 8 bases between the two germline ends. Per germline, CDR1 SEHNR and CDR2 FQNEAQ (reference sequence). This chain's CDR3 is CASGRVNSPLHF. Written as DNA, the CDR3 is TGTGCCAGCGGCCGGGTTAATTCACCCCTCCACTTT.

The chain links TRBV7-9 to TRBJ2-7, with TRBD2 identical over 8 bases. V trimming: 3 bases; J trimming: 5 bases; junction bases outside the gene matches: 6. The CDR3 is 14 residues long. Per germline, CDR1 SEHNR and CDR2 FQNEAQ (reference sequence). The CDR3 bases are TGTGCCAGCAGCTTGAGCGGGAGTCCCCACGAGCAGTACTTC. It encodes CASSLSGSPHEQYF. Combining the CDR3 with reference TRBV7-9 and TRBJ2-7 gives the whole variable domain DTGVSQNPRHKITKRGQNVTFRCDPISEHNRLYWYRQTLGQGPEFLTYFQNEAQLEKSRLLSDRFSAERPKGSFSTLEIQRTEQGDSAMYLCASSLSGSPHEQYFGPGTRLTVT.

About this clone: At one end the junction does not follow the germline gene, possibly because of a read error. V gene TRBV7-7 combines with J gene TRBJ2-5; 12 positions agree with TRBD2. The CDR3 runs 16 residues. Per germline, CDR1 SSHAT and CDR2 FNYEAQ (reference sequence). The CDR3 sequence: CASSLGLAGGVETQYF. The DNA of the CDR3 is TGTGCTAGCAGCTTAGGGCTAGCGGGAGGGGTAGAGACCCAGTACTTC.

This clone has a single count. The rearrangement uses TRBV15 and TRBJ1-1, with D possibly matching TRBD1 (6 bases). V lost 2 bases to trimming and J lost 4 bases, with 8 bases between them. Germline V gene data show CDR1 as LNHNV and CDR2 as YYDKDF (reference sequence). This CDR3 has 13 residues. Written as DNA, the CDR3 is TGTGCCACCAGCAGAAGAGGGGGCACTGAAGCTTTCTTT. Residues: CATSRRGGTEAFF.

The chain has TRBV3-1 (or the pseudogene TRBV3-2) and TRBJ2-5, with no clear D. The V gene lost 2 bases and the J gene lost 0 bases, with 13 bases spanning the gap. The V gene's germline CDR1 is LGHDT and CDR2 YNNKEL (reference sequence). The CDR3 has 16 amino acids. The CDR3 loop is CASSQRSGPYQETQYF. CDR3 in DNA: TGTGCCAGCAGCCAAAGGTCAGGACCGTACCAAGAGACCCAGTACTTC.

This chain links TRBV5-1 with TRBJ1-1; the D is unclear. This CDR3 has 13 residues. The V and J ends lost 2 bases and 3 bases respectively, with 8 bases between them. CDR1 SGHRS and CDR2 YFSETQ come from the germline V gene. CDR3 nucleotide sequence: TGCGCCAGCAGCTTCTCAGGTCACACTGAAGCTTTCTTT. Protein: CASSFSGHTEAFF.

CDR3 coding DNA: TGTGCCAGCAGTGAGACAGGGGGCGCAAACTATGGCTACACCTTC. Encoded protein: CASSETGGANYGYTF. The chain carries TRBV25-1 and TRBJ1-2; 10 bases are shared with TRBD1. This CDR3 comprises 15 residues. Losses at the gene ends were 3 bases for V and 2 bases for J; bases not matched to a gene: 3. CDR1 and CDR2 from the germline V gene are MGHDK and SYGVNS.

The chain recombines TRBV10-1 with TRBJ2-1; tentative D call: TRBD2 (6 bases). This CDR3 comprises 13 residues. CDR1 is WNHNN, CDR2 SYGVQD, per germline (reference sequence). Trimming took off 2 bases at V and 7 bases at J, with 9 bases between the two ends. CDR3 coding DNA: TGCGCCAGCAGTGAGGCAGGGAGGAATGAGCAGTTCTTC. It specifies CASSEAGRNEQFF.

This clone was detected only a few times. J is TRBJ1-1 and V is TRBV6-5; D possibly corresponds to TRBD1 (5 bases). The length of the CDR3 is 14 residues. CDR1 is MNHEY, CDR2 SVGAGI, per germline. V shed 0 bases and J shed 7 bases, with 12 bases lying between them. The CDR3 is CASSYSGGEGEAFF. Here the CDR3 DNA reads TGTGCCAGCAGTTACTCGGGGGGAGAAGGTGAAGCTTTCTTT.

The genes are TRBV4-3 and TRBJ2-1; 10 nucleotides agree with TRBD1. The CDR3 has 15 amino acids. Germline V CDR1 and CDR2: LGHNA, YSLEER. V was pared by 2 bases and J by 7 bases, with 5 bases of the junction left unmatched. The CDR3 loop is CASSQLGQGRNEQFF. In DNA, the CDR3 is TGCGCCAGCAGCCAATTGGGACAGGGGAGGAATGAGCAGTTCTTC.

The chain uses TRBV11-2 and TRBJ2-2, with a possible D match to TRBD2 (6 bases). The CDR3 runs 16 residues. V shed 5 bases and J shed 1 base, with 14 bases lying between them. CDR1 SGHAT and CDR2 FQNNGV come from the germline V gene. CDR3 region: CASSRTGTQNTGELFF. CDR3 nucleotides: TGTGCCAGCAGCCGAACCGGGACTCAGAACACCGGGGAGCTGTTTTTT.